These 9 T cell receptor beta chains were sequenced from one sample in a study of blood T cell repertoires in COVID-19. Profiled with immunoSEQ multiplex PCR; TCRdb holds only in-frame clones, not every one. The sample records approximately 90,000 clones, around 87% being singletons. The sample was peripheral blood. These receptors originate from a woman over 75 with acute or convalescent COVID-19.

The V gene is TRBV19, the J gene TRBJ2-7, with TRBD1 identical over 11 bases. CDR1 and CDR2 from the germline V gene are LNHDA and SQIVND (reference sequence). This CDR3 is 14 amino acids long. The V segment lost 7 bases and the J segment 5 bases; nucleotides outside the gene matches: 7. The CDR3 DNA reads TGTGCCAGTAAAACAGGACAGGGGGCTGACGAGCAGTACTTC. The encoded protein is CASKTGQGADEQYF. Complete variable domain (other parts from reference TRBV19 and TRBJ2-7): DGGITQSPKYLFRKEGQNVTLSCEQNLNHDAMYWYRQDPGQGLRLIYYSQIVNDFQKGDIAEGYSVSREKKESFPLTVTSAQKNPTAFYLCASKTGQGADEQYFGPGTRLTVT.

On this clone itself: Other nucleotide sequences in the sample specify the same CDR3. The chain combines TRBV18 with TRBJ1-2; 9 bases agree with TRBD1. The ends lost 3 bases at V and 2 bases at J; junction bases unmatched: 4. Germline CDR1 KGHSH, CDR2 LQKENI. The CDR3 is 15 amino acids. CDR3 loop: CASSPGQGANYGYTF. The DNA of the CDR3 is TGTGCCAGCTCACCGGGACAGGGTGCGAACTATGGCTACACCTTC.

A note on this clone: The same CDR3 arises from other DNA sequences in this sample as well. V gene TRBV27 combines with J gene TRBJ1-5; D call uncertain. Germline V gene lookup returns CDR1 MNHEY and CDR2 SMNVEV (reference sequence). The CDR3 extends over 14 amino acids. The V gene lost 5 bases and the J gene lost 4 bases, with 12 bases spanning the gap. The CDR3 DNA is TGTGCCAGCAGTCTCCGGGGAATGAATCAGCCCCAGCATTTT. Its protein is CASSLRGMNQPQHF.

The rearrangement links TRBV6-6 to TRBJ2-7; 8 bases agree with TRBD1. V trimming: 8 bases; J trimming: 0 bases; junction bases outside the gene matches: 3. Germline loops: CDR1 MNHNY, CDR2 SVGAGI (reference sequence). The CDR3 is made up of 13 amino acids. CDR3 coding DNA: TGTGCCAGCGATGGGACAGGCTCCTACGAGCAGTACTTC. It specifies CASDGTGSYEQYF.

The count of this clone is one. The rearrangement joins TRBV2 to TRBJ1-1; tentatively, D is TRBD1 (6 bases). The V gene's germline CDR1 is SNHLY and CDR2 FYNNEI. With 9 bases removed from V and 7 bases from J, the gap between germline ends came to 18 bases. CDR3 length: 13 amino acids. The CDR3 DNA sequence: TGTGCCAGAACCCTCCCAGGGGTAGATGAAGCTTTCTTT. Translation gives CARTLPGVDEAFF. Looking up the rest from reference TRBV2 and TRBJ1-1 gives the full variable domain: EPEVTQTPSHQVTQMGQEVILRCVPISNHLYFYWYRQILGQKVEFLVSFYNNEISEKSEIFDDQFSVERPDGSNFTLKIRSTKLEDSAMYFCARTLPGVDEAFFGQGTRLTVV.

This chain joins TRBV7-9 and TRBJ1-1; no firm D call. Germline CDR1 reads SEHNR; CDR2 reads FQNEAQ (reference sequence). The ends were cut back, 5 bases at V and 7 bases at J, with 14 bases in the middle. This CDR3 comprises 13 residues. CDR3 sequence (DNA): TGTGCCAGCAGCGACGTGCAAAGAGGTGAAGCTTTCTTT. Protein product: CASSDVQRGEAFF.

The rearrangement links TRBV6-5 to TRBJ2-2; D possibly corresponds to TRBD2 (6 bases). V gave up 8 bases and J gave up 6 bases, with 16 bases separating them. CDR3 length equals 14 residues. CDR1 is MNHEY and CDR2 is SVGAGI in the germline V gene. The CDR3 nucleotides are TGTGCCAGCCTACCCGACGGGGGAGCCGGGGAGCTGTTTTTT. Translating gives CASLPDGGAGELFF.

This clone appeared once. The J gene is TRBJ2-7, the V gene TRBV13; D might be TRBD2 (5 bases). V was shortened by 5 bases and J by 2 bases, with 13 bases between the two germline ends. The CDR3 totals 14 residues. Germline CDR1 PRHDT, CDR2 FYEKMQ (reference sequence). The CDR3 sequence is CASSPSEGAYEQYF. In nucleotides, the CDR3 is TGTGCCAGCAGCCCCTCTGAGGGAGCCTACGAGCAGTACTTC. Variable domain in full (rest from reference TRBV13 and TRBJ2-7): AAGVIQSPRHLIKEKRETATLKCYPIPRHDTVYWYQQGPGQDPQFLISFYEKMQSDKGSIPDRFSAQQFSDYHSELNMSSLELGDSALYFCASSPSEGAYEQYFGPGTRLTVT.

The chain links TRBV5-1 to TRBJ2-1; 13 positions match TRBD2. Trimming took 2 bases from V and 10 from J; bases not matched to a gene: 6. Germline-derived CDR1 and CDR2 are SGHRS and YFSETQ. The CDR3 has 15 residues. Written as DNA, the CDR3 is TGCGCCAGCAGCTTACTAGCGGGAGGGCCGGGGGAGCAGTTCTTC. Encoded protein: CASSLLAGGPGEQFF.